The entry that follows covers one T cell receptor beta chain sequence. This clonotype was counted only a few times. No antigen is known for it. No qualities accompany the bases; no much larger clone lies one base away. CDR1 and CDR2, looked up from the germline V gene (reference sequence), are SEHNR and FQNEAQ. The CDR3 has 9 amino acids, counting the end cysteine and phenylalanine. Only the CDR3 part of the read is kept: 27 bases, read in frame from the first base. The junction shows trimming of 2 bases on V and 13 bases on J, plus 5 bases between the germline ends. This entry is derived from a study of T cells in Graves' hyperthyroidism and ophthalmopathy (dated by TCRdb to the late 2010s). For the wider study: Peripheral blood samples were taken at initial diagnosis, before any treatment was given. The 95 to 100 discovery patients were randomly divided into training and test sets at a 7:3 ratio. A discovery cohort of about 96 patients, about 44 with Graves' ophthalmopathy and approximately 60 with stable Graves' hyperthyroidism, was used to find distinguishing TCR V-J signatures. Prospective prediction of ophthalmopathy was tested in an independent validation cohort consisting of some 18 hyperthyroidism patients and around 16 patients who later progressed to ophthalmopathy. In more than 5 Graves' hyperthyroidism patients, the study also compared T-cell repertoires from thyroid tissue with T-cell repertoires from blood. After sampling, hyperthyroidism patients received methimazole starting at 30 mg daily, and ophthalmopathy patients received high-dose intravenous methylprednisolone. The paper reports TCR Vbeta CDR3 sequencing of some 140 peripheral blood samples: over 40 ophthalmopathy, over 70 hyperthyroidism and about 17 progressor patients. Results and caveats for the whole study, not just this receptor: No statistical method was used to fix the sample size in advance, and group allocation was not hidden from the investigators. During validation, the model predicted progression to ophthalmopathy a median of approximately 6.5 months ahead of onset, with around 71% sensitivity and 72.22% specificity. Blood samples also contained most of the expanded thyroid clonotypes (frequency above 0.001), which suggests that blood repertoires may reflect thyroid immune responses. A 13 V-J signature model separated ophthalmopathy from stable hyperthyroidism, with roughly 88% sensitivity and 81% to 82% specificity in cross-validation and 80%/75% in testing.

Hyperthyroidism patients were aged 18 to 65 years and newly diagnosed, with disease duration of less than 2 months. Patients with uncontrolled infections, other autoimmune diseases, pregnancy or lactation were excluded. Clinical symptoms, serum thyroxine and TRAb, thyroid ultrasound, and orbital computed tomography formed the basis for the diagnoses. Blood from progressor patients was collected at the time of first diagnosis with hyperthyroidism, before any ophthalmopathy symptoms had appeared. PBMCs were separated from roughly 9.3 ml of fresh peripheral blood using Ficoll-Paque density gradient centrifugation. Progressor patients were initially diagnosed with Graves' hyperthyroidism and developed ophthalmopathy during follow-up. Total RNA was extracted with Trizol reagent, and quality was checked on an Agilent 2100 Bioanalyzer. The TCR beta CDR3 regions were amplified from RNA transcripts. A first-round RT-PCR of the TCR CDR3 used the HTBI primer set with the Qiagen OneStep RT-PCR kit. The libraries were constructed in a second round of multiplex PCR and then size-selected and purified. Sequencing of the libraries was done on an Illumina HiSeq2000 using paired-end 100 bp reads. Processing in the source paper ran as follows. Raw data were processed with SOAPnuke, discarding reads with adapters, uncalled bases, mean Phred below 15, or no exact constant-primer or identifier match. High-quality paired reads were merged with COPE v1.2.5, and unique nucleotide sequences were defined as clonotypes. MiTCR v1.1 was used to align clonotypes to the IMGT TRBV, TRBD and TRBJ reference segments. The analysis was restricted to V-J combinations with a frequency above 0.0001, which together covered 99% to 99.2% of the repertoires. The TCS score was defined as F50 (clonal expansion) divided by E x V (chaos), with BLOSUM62-based TCRdist calculated between CDR3 peptides within each V-J. Welch's t-statistics and random forest reduced around 550 V-J features to about 12, which were used in a naive Bayes classifier (R e1071). The public reads were reanalyzed by TCRdb: fastp trimming at Q25, MiXCR alignment, in-frame beta chains only. Duplicate CDR3 protein sequences are folded into a single record with the most common DNA and genes. The V and J calls come from TCRdb's annotation, not from the publication. Counted in this sample were hundreds of thousands of distinct CDR3 sequences; approximately 19% of them appeared once. Around 15% of the sample goes to the ten largest clones.

The TCR originated in a woman aged 45-65 years with Graves' hyperthyroidism that later progressed to Graves' ophthalmopathy. Input material: blood. The sequence joins TRBV7-9 to TRBJ1-1, with the identity of the D gene unclear. The DNA sequence follows: TGTGCCAGCAGCTTACAAGGTTTCTTT. It translates to CASSLQGFF.